This TCR beta chain comes out of a study of T cell repertoires in cytomegalovirus infection. TCRdb reanalysed the reads using MiXCR and keeps one entry per CDR3 protein. The sample contains approximately 750,000 distinct CDR3 sequences, roughly 36% of which appear only once. Trimming stripped 4 bases from V and 3 bases from J, with 6 bases between. Germline V gene lookup returns CDR1 SEHNR and CDR2 FQNEAQ (reference sequence). CDR3 length equals 12 residues. The sequence was collected from a human donor in good health (CMV status not recorded). Some clones in this sample may be carry-over from other donors' samples. The sequenced material came from PBMCs. The chain combines TRBV7-9 with TRBJ1-2; no firm D call. For the CDR3, the DNA is TGTGCCAGCAGCTCCTTGGACTATGGCTACACCTTC. Residues: CASSSLDYGYTF.